The 12 T cell receptor beta chains in this list originate from one sample, sequenced in a study of blood T cell repertoires in COVID-19. Generated by immunoSEQ multiplex PCR, the TCRdb table keeps only in-frame clones and is missing some. This table holds fewer than 200,000 clones, 82% found once. The sequencing input was peripheral blood. Source of these receptors: a woman aged 60 to 75 with COVID-19, enrolled during active disease.

The genes are TRBV4-2 and TRBJ2-6, with D possibly TRBD2 on 5 matching bases. V was pared by 0 bases and J by 0 bases, with 6 bases between. Germline CDR1 LGHNA, CDR2 YNFKEQ. The CDR3 consists of 16 residues. The CDR3 DNA follows: TGTGCCAGCAGCCAAGAAGGAGGCTCTGGGGCCAACGTCCTGACTTTC. It translates to CASSQEGGSGANVLTF.

In its sample, this clone was seen a few times. The gene calls are TRBV7-2 and TRBJ2-5; 8 bases align to TRBD1. The trim removed 1 base at V and 5 bases at J, leaving 3 bases unmatched. Germline CDR1 SGHTA, CDR2 FQGNSA. The CDR3 is 14 amino acids. The CDR3 DNA reads TGTGCCAGCAGCTTAGATAACAGGGGGGAGACCCAGTACTTC. Translated, it gives CASSLDNRGETQYF.

This chain connects TRBV6-5 to TRBJ2-4; 8 bases are shared with TRBD1. The CDR3 consists of 14 residues. Germline loops: CDR1 MNHEY, CDR2 SVGAGI. V shed 4 bases and J 4 bases; nucleotides not matched to a gene: 3. CDR3 in amino acids: CASSLTGGKNIQYF. CDR3 sequence (DNA): TGTGCCAGCAGTTTAACAGGGGGTAAAAACATTCAGTACTTC.

With regard to this clone: The junction does not match germline at one end; this may be a read error. This chain joins TRBV7-7 and TRBJ2-3, with TRBD2 matching over 9 bases. There are 15 residues in the CDR3. The germline V gene encodes CDR1 SSHAT and CDR2 FNYEAQ (reference sequence). This chain's CDR3 is CASSPGLALTDTQYF. Written as DNA, the CDR3 is TGTGCTAGCAGCCCGGGACTAGCCCTCACAGATACGCAGTATTTT.

V usage is TRBV2 and J usage is TRBJ1-1; no reliable D call. Trimming stripped 6 bases from V and 4 bases from J, with 12 bases between. The CDR3 consists of 13 residues. Germline CDR1 reads SNHLY; CDR2 reads FYNNEI. In DNA, the CDR3 is TGTGCCAGCAGCCCAGGCGGAGGCACTGAAGCTTTCTTT. It is translated as CASSPGGGTEAFF. Variable domain in full (rest from reference TRBV2 and TRBJ1-1): EPEVTQTPSHQVTQMGQEVILRCVPISNHLYFYWYRQILGQKVEFLVSFYNNEISEKSEIFDDQFSVERPDGSNFTLKIRSTKLEDSAMYFCASSPGGGTEAFFGQGTRLTVV.

This clone was found once. The chain carries TRBV27 and TRBJ2-3; no definite D call. Trimming cost V 6 bases and J 1 base, with 8 bases left between them. This CDR3 has 13 residues. CDR1 MNHEY and CDR2 SMNVEV come from the germline V gene (reference sequence). CDR3 in DNA: TGTGCCAGCAGCCACCGAGGCACAGATACGCAGTATTTT. It translates to CASSHRGTDTQYF.

In this sample, this clone turned up a few times. The V and J genes are TRBV5-4 and TRBJ1-2, with D possibly matching TRBD1 (6 bases). Germline CDR1 SGHNT, CDR2 YYREEE (reference sequence). There are 14 residues in the CDR3. The ends were cut back, 4 bases at V and 4 bases at J, with 14 bases in the middle. The CDR3 here is CASSPEQGSYGYTF. The CDR3 coding sequence is TGTGCCAGCAGCCCCGAACAGGGCTCCTATGGCTACACCTTC.

CDR3 bases: TGTGCCAGCAGTCGTCCGGGACAGGGGTTGGGAGGCACTGAAGCTTTCTTT. Its protein is CASSRPGQGLGGTEAFF. The chain links TRBV27 to TRBJ1-1, with 10 bases identical to TRBD1. In germline, CDR1 is MNHEY, CDR2 SMNVEV (reference sequence). The CDR3 runs 17 residues. The V and J ends lost 5 bases and 4 bases, in that order; junction bases with no gene match: 13.

The chain recombines TRBV19 with TRBJ1-5, with 7 bases aligning to TRBD1. Looked up from germline, CDR1 is LNHDA and CDR2 is SQIVND (reference sequence). With 3 bases clipped from V and 2 bases from J, the junction kept 16 bases outside the gene matches. There are 19 residues in the CDR3. The CDR3 region is CASSMLLGGQGVGNQPQHF. DNA of the CDR3: TGTGCCAGTAGTATGCTCCTGGGCGGGCAGGGGGTCGGCAATCAGCCCCAGCATTTT. Together with reference TRBV19 and TRBJ1-5, the CDR3 gives the full variable domain: DGGITQSPKYLFRKEGQNVTLSCEQNLNHDAMYWYRQDPGQGLRLIYYSQIVNDFQKGDIAEGYSVSREKKESFPLTVTSAQKNPTAFYLCASSMLLGGQGVGNQPQHFGDGTRLSIL.

Comment on this clone: At the DNA level, this CDR3 is encoded by other sequences in the same sample as well. The chain carries TRBV28 and TRBJ1-1, with unresolved D. Trimming stripped 3 bases from V and 5 bases from J, with 7 bases between. Per germline, CDR1 MDHEN and CDR2 SYDVKM. CDR3 length: 12 residues. CDR3 sequence: CASSFGGTEAFF. The CDR3 DNA reads as TGTGCCAGCAGTTTCGGCGGGACTGAAGCTTTCTTT.

The chain links TRBV28 to TRBJ1-5; D is unresolved. The CDR3 covers 15 residues. CDR1 MDHEN and CDR2 SYDVKM come from the germline V gene. The V gene lost 11 bases and the J gene lost 0 bases, with 17 bases spanning the gap. The CDR3 spells CASHRKDYSNQPQHF. The CDR3 DNA is TGTGCCTCTCACAGAAAAGATTATAGCAATCAGCCCCAGCATTTT.

The gene calls are TRBV19 and TRBJ2-2; D gene ambiguous. The CDR3 is 13 residues long. V lost 2 bases and J 4 bases, leaving 5 bases between the germline ends. Germline CDR1 is LNHDA and CDR2 is SQIVND (reference sequence). DNA of the CDR3: TGTGCCAGTAGTATATTGGCCACCGGGGAGCTGTTTTTT. Encoded protein: CASSILATGELFF.